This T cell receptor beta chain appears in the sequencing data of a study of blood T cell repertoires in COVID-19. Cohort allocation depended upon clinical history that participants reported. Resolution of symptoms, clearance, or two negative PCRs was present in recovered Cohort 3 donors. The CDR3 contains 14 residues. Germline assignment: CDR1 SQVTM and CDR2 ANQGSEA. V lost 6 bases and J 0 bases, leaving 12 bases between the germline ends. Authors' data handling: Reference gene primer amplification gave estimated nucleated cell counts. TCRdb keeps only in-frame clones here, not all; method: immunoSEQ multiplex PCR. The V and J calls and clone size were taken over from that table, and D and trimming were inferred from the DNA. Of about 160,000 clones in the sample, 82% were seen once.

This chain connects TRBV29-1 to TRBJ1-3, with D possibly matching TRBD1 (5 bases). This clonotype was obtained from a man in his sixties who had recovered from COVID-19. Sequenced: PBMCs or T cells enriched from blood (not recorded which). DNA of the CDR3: TGCAGCGTCCAACAGGACCGCTCTGGAAACACCATATATTTT. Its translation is CSVQQDRSGNTIYF.